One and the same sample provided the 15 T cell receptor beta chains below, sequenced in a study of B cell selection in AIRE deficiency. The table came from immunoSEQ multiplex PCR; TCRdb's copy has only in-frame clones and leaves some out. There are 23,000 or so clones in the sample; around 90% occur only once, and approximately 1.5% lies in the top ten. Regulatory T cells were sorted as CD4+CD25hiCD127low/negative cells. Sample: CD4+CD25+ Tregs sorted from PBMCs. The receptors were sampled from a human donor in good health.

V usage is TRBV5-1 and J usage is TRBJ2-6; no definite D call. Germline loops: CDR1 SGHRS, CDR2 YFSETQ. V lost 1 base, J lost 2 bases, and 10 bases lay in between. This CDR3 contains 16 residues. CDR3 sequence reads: CASSLKPGAGANVLTF. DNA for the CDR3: TGCGCCAGCAGCTTGAAACCCGGTGCTGGGGCCAACGTCCTGACTTTC.

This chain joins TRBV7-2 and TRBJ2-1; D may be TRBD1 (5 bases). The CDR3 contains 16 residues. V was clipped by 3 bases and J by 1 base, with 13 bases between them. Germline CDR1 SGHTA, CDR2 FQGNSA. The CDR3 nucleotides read TGTGCCAGCAGCTTTGCAATGGGGCGTTCCTACAATGAGCAGTTCTTC. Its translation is CASSFAMGRSYNEQFF.

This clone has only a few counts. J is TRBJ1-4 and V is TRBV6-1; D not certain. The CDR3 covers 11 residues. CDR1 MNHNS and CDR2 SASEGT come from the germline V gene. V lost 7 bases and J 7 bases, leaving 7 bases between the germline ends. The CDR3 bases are TGTGCCAGCACCGTGGGTGAAAAACTGTTTTTT. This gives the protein CASTVGEKLFF.

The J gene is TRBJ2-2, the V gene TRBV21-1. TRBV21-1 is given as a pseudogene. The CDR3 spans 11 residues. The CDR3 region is CASSNGGELFF. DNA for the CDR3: TGTGCCAGCAGCAATGGCGGGGAGCTGTTTTTT.

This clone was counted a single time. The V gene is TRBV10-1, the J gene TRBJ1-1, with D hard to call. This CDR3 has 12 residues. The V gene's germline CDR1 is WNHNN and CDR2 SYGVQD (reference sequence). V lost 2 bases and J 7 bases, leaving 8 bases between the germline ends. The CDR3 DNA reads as TGCGCCAGCAGTGAGGGACGGGATGAAGCTTTCTTT. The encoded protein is CASSEGRDEAFF.

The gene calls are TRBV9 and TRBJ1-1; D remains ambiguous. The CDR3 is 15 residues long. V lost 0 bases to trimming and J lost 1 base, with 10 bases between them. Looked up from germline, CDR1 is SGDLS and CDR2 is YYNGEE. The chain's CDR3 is CASSVDPGTNTEAFF. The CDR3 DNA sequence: TGTGCCAGCAGCGTAGACCCAGGAACGAACACTGAAGCTTTCTTT.

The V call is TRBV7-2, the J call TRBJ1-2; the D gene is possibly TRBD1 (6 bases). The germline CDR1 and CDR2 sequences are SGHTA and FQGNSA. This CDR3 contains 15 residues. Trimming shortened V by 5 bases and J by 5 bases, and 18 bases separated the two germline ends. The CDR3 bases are TGTGCCAGCAGCCGAACAACTGACAGGCAGTATGGCTACACCTTC. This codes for CASSRTTDRQYGYTF.

The CDR3 nucleotides read TGTGCCAGCAGCTTGGATCCGGGTGCTACTGGGGCCAACGTCCTGACTTTC. This encodes CASSLDPGATGANVLTF. The rearrangement links TRBV5-4 to TRBJ2-6; D remains unclear. Germline V lookup: CDR1 SGHNT, CDR2 YYREEE (reference sequence). The CDR3 spans 17 residues. Deletions cut 0 bases from V and 2 bases from J, with 12 bases between.

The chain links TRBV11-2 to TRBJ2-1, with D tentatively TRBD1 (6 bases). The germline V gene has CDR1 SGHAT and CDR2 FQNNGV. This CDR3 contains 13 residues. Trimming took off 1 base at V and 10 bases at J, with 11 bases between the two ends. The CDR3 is CASSLGQDDEQFF. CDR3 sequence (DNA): TGTGCCAGCAGCTTAGGACAGGATGACGAGCAGTTCTTC.

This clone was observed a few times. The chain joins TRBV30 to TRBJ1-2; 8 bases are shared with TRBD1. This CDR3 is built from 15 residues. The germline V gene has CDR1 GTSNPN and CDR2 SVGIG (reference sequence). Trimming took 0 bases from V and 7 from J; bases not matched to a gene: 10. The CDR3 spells CAWSVVRTGKSGYTF. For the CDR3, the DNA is TGTGCCTGGAGTGTAGTTAGGACAGGGAAAAGTGGCTACACCTTC.

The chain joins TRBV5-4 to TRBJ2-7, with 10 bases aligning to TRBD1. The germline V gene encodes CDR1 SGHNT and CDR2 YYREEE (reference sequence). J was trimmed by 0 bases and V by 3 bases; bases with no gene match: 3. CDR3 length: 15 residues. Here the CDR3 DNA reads TGTGCCAGCAGCTCCCGGACAGGGGGCTCCTACGAGCAGTACTTC. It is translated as CASSSRTGGSYEQYF.

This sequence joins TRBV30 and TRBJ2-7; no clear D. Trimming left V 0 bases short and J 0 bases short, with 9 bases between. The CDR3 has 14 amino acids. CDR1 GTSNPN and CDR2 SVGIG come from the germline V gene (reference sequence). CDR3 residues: CAWSVRRGSYEQYF. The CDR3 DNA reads TGTGCCTGGAGTGTTCGGCGAGGCTCCTACGAGCAGTACTTC.

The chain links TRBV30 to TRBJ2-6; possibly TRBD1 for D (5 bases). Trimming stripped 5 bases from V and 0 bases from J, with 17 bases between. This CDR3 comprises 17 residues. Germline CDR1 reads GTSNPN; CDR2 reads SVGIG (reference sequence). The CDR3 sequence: CAWHTGIGFSGANVLTF. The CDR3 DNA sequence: TGTGCCTGGCATACAGGAATCGGTTTCTCTGGGGCCAACGTCCTGACTTTC.

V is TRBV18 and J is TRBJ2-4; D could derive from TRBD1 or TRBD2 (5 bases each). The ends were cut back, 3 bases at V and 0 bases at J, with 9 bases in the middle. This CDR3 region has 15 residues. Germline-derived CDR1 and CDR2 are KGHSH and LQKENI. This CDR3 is CASSPMGVAKNIQYF. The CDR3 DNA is TGTGCCAGCTCACCCATGGGGGTAGCCAAAAACATTCAGTACTTC.

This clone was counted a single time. This CDR3 reads CASSLDTQTRQFF. The CDR3 DNA follows: TGCGCCAGCAGCTTGGATACACAGACACGGCAGTTCTTC. This chain uses TRBV5-1 with TRBJ2-1; the D is unclear. The germline V gene encodes CDR1 SGHRS and CDR2 YFSETQ. The V end was cut by 0 bases, the J end by 12 bases, with 13 bases between. The CDR3 runs to 13 residues. Complete variable domain (other parts from reference TRBV5-1 and TRBJ2-1): KAGVTQTPRYLIKTRGQQVTLSCSPISGHRSVSWYQQTPGQGLQFLFEYFSETQRNKGNFPGRFSGRQFSNSRSEMNVSTLELGDSALYLCASSLDTQTRQFFGPGTRLTVL.